The entry that follows covers one T cell receptor (beta chain) sequence. The target antigen is unknown. The PCR contained 60 Vbeta and 13 Jbeta primers. In the authors' methods: In a later analysis, of some 80 million unique beta chains, about 10 million appeared in at least two donors. Sequencing was performed with immunoSEQ multiplex PCR; in TCRdb, only in-frame clones are kept and a portion is missing. The DNA was the basis for D and trimming; V, J and clone size are from that table. The table has roughly 130,000 clones, around 80% seen once. V shed 7 bases and J shed 0 bases, with 15 bases lying between them. The germline CDR1 and CDR2 sequences are SGHRS and YFSETQ. CDR3 length: 15 amino acids. This entry belongs to a study of cytomegalovirus exposure and HLA in healthy donors. Study-level results: An analysis was carried out at a later point. It showed that HLA-associated TCR beta chains were more clonally expanded than equally common non-associated chains. A later analysis reported that several of the most significant clusters appeared to be linked to common viral pathogens, among them Epstein-Barr virus.

This TCR came from a woman aged 50 to 60 in good health and CMV-seronegative. V is TRBV5-1 and J is TRBJ2-3; tentatively, D is TRBD1 (5 bases). Sequenced: PBMCs. CDR3 sequence reads: CASQNRRSSTDTQYF. CDR3 sequence (DNA): TGCGCCAGCCAGAACAGGAGATCTAGCACAGATACGCAGTATTTT. The full variable domain, its missing parts supplied by reference TRBV5-1 and TRBJ2-3, is KAGVTQTPRYLIKTRGQQVTLSCSPISGHRSVSWYQQTPGQGLQFLFEYFSETQRNKGNFPGRFSGRQFSNSRSEMNVSTLELGDSALYLCASQNRRSSTDTQYFGPGTRLTVL.